This TCR beta chain was identified in a study of metastatic and nonmetastatic thyroid tumors (dated by TCRdb to about 2020). At the level of the whole study: The researchers compared repertoires between peripheral blood samples and tumor or nodule tissue samples from patients with malignant or benign thyroid disease.

No patient had received any treatment before thyroid surgery. Patient clinical samples collected from the early 2010s to the late 2010s were retrospectively analysed using T-cell receptor beta sequencing. From a lookup of the germline V gene (reference sequence), CDR1 and CDR2 are DFQATT and SNEGSKA. The CDR3 numbers 13 residues from cysteine through phenylalanine. The DNA shown is the 39-base CDR3, in frame from base 1. The V and J ends are trimmed by 6 bases and 2 bases, leaving 11 bases between them. Comments on this clone: The antigen it recognizes is unknown. Base-call qualities are not available, and no considerably larger clone is one nucleotide away.

The library was prepared using PCR. For sequencing, an Illumina HiSeq 4000 was employed. High-throughput sequencing was used to profile the CDR3 region of the TCR beta-chain in every patient. Processing in the source paper ran as follows. The researchers built a classifier to tell apart papillary thyroid cancer patients with distant metastasis, based on CDR3 differences among clinicopathological groups. The Shannon index was used to assess repertoire diversity, and the Morisita-Horn index was used to assess tumor-blood repertoire similarity. TCRdb trimmed the raw reads at Q25, called clones with MiXCR and kept productive beta chains. For this entry, the V and J calls and clone size follow TCRdb and not the study's own pipeline. The sample data list approximately 16,000 clones, and about 29% of these were observed just once. The ten largest clones capture about 48% of the sample. Broader findings and caveats from the paper: In both blood and tumor samples, malignant tumors were reported to have significantly higher TCR beta diversity than benign nodules.

The chain uses TRBV20-1 and TRBJ1-5; the D gene identity is not certain. The source is a male donor with papillary thyroid cancer or a benign thyroid nodule (not recorded which). Some clones in this sample may be carry-over from other donors' samples. The sample consisted of tumor tissue. The nucleotide sequence reads TGCAGTGCCGGTGGGAAGGGCAATCAGCCCCAGCATTTT. Translated, it reads CSAGGKGNQPQHF.